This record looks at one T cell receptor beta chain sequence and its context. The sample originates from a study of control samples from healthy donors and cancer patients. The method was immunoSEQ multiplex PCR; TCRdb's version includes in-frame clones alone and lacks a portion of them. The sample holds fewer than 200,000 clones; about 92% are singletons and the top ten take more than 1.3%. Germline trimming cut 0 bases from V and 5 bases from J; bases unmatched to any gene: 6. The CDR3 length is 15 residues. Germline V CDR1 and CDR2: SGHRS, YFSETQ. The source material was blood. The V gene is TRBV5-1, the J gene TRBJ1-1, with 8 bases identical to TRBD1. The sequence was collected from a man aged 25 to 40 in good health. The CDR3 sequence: CASSLGDRLPTEAFF. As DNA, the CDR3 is TGCGCCAGCAGCTTGGGGGACAGGCTTCCTACTGAAGCTTTCTTT.